A selection of T cell receptor beta chains follows, all from one sample in a study of PD-1 blockade in mismatch repair-deficient tumors. The protocol was immunoSEQ multiplex PCR, while the TCRdb copy is restricted to in-frame clones and leaves out a portion. The repertoire has under 150,000 clones, 88% of them found once; the top ten carry about 11%. The sample in question was peripheral blood, obtained just under 74 weeks after starting pembrolizumab. These receptors all come from an adult with mismatch repair-deficient cancer. Each CDR3 is given with its conserved first and last residue. The D gene is left open where the match is weak. Some rows mark clone size as missing; the rest say once, few, many or name a class of expanded clone.

D gene	V gene	J gene	clone size	CDR3 DNA	CDR3 protein
.	TRBV28	TRBJ2-7	.	TGTGCCAGCAGTTCCCTAGCGCTGAGCTCCTACGAGCAGTACTTC	CASSSLALSSYEQYF
.	TRBV5-1	TRBJ1-1	.	TGCGCCAGCAGCCTTACGTGGGACACTGAAGCTTTCTTT	CASSLTWDTEAFF
.	TRBV15	TRBJ2-5	.	TGTGCCACCAGCAGAGTAGGGTTGGAGACCCAGTACTTC	CATSRVGLETQYF
.	TRBV11-2	TRBJ2-1	.	TGTGCCAGCAGCTTGAGTTTCCTCAATGAGCAGTTCTTC	CASSLSFLNEQFF
.	TRBV11-2	TRBJ2-7	.	TGTGCCAGCAGCTATGGCAGTGGACCCTCCTACGAGCAGTACTTC	CASSYGSGPSYEQYF
.	TRBV4-1	TRBJ2-7	.	TGCGCCAGCAGCCAAACGGTCGGAGCCTACGAGCAGTACTTC	CASSQTVGAYEQYF
.	TRBV11-2	TRBJ2-5	.	TGTGCCAGCAGCTTAGGACAGCTACAAGAGACCCAGTACTTC	CASSLGQLQETQYF
.	TRBV4-2	TRBJ2-7	.	TGTGCCAGCAGCCAAGGGGTCCGAACAAACTCCTACGAGCAGTACTTC	CASSQGVRTNSYEQYF
.	TRBV7-9	TRBJ2-7	.	TGTGCCAGCAGCTTTTCGTCAACTATGATCCACTTC	CASSFSSTMIHF
TRBD2	TRBV2	TRBJ2-1	.	TGTGCCAGCAGTGAAGCGAGGGCGGGAGGGCCAGAACAGTTCTTC	CASSEARAGGPEQFF
.	TRBV14	TRBJ1-4	once	TGTGCCAGCAGCCAAGTTTGGGGACTTAATGAAAAACTGTTTTTT	CASSQVWGLNEKLFF
.	TRBV4-3	TRBJ2-7	once	TGCGCCAGCAGCCAAGATATAGGGTCCTACGAGCAGTACTTC	CASSQDIGSYEQYF
.	TRBV4-1	TRBJ2-1	.	TGCGCCAGCAGGGGGTCCGGCGAGCAGTTCTTC	CASRGSGEQFF
TRBD1	TRBV9	TRBJ2-7	.	TGTGCCAGCAGCGCAGGACAGGGATCGAGCGAGCAGTACTTC	CASSAGQGSSEQYF
.	TRBV5-1	TRBJ2-5	.	TGCGCCAGCAGCTTGGGTGACGGACAAGAGACCCAGTACTTC	CASSLGDGQETQYF
.	TRBV6-1	TRBJ2-1	.	TGTGCCAGCAGTGATATTAGGGCGGCAGGAGGCAATGAGCAGTTCTTC	CASSDIRAAGGNEQFF
TRBD1	TRBV19	TRBJ2-5	.	TGTGCCAGCGCCGGGACAGGGGTCCTCCAAGAGACCCAGTACTTC	CASAGTGVLQETQYF
TRBD2	TRBV19	TRBJ2-1	.	TGTGCCAGTAGTATAGATCAAGAGGGAGGGTCCTACAATGAGCAGTTCTTC	CASSIDQEGGSYNEQFF
.	TRBV5-1	TRBJ2-7	.	TGCGCCAGCAGCTTGGCCGGTGGCACCTACGAGCAGTACTTC	CASSLAGGTYEQYF
TRBD1	TRBV27	TRBJ2-5	.	TGTGCCAGCAGTTTATTGGACAGGCAGACCCAGTACTTC	CASSLLDRQTQYF
.	TRBV7-3	TRBJ2-3	.	TGTGCCAGCAGCCAGGGTGATACGCAGTATTTT	CASSQGDTQYF
TRBD2	TRBV4-1	TRBJ2-7	once	TGCGCCAGCAGCCCCTGGGGGGGTAGCGGGCCCACCTACGAGCAGTACTTC	CASSPWGGSGPTYEQYF
.	TRBV4-1	TRBJ2-1	.	TGCGCCAGCAGCCAAGACCAGAGCTCCTACAATGAGCAGTTCTTC	CASSQDQSSYNEQFF
.	TRBV7-9	TRBJ1-4	once	TGTGCCAGCAGCTTAGCGAGTCGGACGGACTTTAATGAAAAACTGTTTTTT	CASSLASRTDFNEKLFF
.	TRBV7-2	TRBJ2-5	.	TGTGCCAGCAGCTTAGCCCTTGGGCGGCTCGGGGAAGAGACCCAGTACTTC	CASSLALGRLGEETQYF
TRBD2	TRBV7-8	TRBJ2-1	.	TGTGCCAGCAGCTTAACCATAGCGGGAGGCACCTACAATGAGCAGTTCTTC	CASSLTIAGGTYNEQFF
.	TRBV6-5	TRBJ2-2	.	TGTGCCAGCAGTTACGCAGGGTGGGCCGTCACCGGGGAGCTGTTTTTT	CASSYAGWAVTGELFF
TRBD1	TRBV30	TRBJ1-2	.	TGTGCCTGGAGACCGGGACAGGGCCTCTATGGCTACACCTTC	CAWRPGQGLYGYTF
TRBD1	TRBV30	TRBJ2-5	.	TGTGCCTGGAAGGCACAGGGGGGCCGTCGGGAGACCCAGTACTTC	CAWKAQGGRRETQYF
.	TRBV7-2	TRBJ2-3	.	TGTGCCAGCAGCTTAGGGGGCCAGCCCACAGATACGCAGTATTTT	CASSLGGQPTDTQYF
TRBD1	TRBV4-1	TRBJ2-1	.	TGCGCCAGCAGCGATCAACGACAGGGGTTTAATGAGCAGTTCTTC	CASSDQRQGFNEQFF
.	TRBV15	TRBJ2-7	.	TGTGCCACCAGCAGCCCAGGGGACTACTACGAGCAGTACTTC	CATSSPGDYYEQYF
.	TRBV11-2	TRBJ1-1	.	TGTGCCAGCAGCTTAGCCCAGGGTTATATGAACACTGAAGCTTTCTTT	CASSLAQGYMNTEAFF
.	TRBV6-5	TRBJ1-2	.	TGTGCCAGCAGTTACTCGATTAACAGAGTCTATGGCTACACCTTC	CASSYSINRVYGYTF
.	TRBV5-1	TRBJ1-1	.	TGCGCCAGCAGCTTTGGGCAGGGCGTCACTGAAGCTTTCTTT	CASSFGQGVTEAFF